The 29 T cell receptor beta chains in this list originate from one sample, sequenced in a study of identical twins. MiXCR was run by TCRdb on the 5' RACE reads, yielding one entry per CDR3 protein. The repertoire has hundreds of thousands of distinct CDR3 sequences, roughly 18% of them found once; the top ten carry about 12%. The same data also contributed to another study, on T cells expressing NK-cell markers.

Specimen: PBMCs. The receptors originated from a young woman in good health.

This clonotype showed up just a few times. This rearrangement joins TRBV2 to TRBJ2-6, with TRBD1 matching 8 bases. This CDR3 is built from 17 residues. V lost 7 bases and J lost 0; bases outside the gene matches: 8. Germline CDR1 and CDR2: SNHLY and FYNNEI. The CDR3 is CASNRDRRTSGANVLTF. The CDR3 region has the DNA TGTGCCAGCAATAGGGACAGGCGTACCTCTGGGGCCAACGTCCTGACTTTC.

In DNA form, the CDR3 reads TGTGCCAGCAGCTTACGGAGGACAGCCATTAATGAAAAACTGTTTTTT. The encoded protein is CASSLRRTAINEKLFF. The chain combines TRBV7-9 with TRBJ1-4; possibly TRBD1 for D (6 bases). Germline assignment: CDR1 SEHNR and CDR2 FQNEAQ (reference sequence). Trimming pared 2 bases from V and 4 bases from J, leaving 14 bases between. This CDR3 spans 16 amino acids.

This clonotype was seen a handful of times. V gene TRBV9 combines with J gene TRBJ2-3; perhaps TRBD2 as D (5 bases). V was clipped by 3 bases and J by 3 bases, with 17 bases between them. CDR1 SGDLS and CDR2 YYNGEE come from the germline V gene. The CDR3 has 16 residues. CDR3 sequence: CASSGPLQAATDTQYF. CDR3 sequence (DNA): TGTGCCAGCAGCGGTCCCCTCCAAGCGGCAACAGATACGCAGTATTTT.

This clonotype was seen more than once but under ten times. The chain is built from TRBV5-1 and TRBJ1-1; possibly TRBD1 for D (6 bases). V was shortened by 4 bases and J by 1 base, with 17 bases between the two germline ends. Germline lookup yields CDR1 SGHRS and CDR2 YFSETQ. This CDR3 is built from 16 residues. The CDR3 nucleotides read TGCGCCAGCAGCCGGGGGCAGGGAATAGGGAACACTGAAGCTTTCTTT. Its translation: CASSRGQGIGNTEAFF.

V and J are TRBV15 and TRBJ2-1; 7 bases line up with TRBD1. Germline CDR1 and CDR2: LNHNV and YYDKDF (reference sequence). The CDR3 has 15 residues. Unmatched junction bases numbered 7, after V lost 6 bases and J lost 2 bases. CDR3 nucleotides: TGTGCCACCAGGGATCTAGGGGGCCCCTACAATGAGCAGTTCTTC. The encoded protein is CATRDLGGPYNEQFF.

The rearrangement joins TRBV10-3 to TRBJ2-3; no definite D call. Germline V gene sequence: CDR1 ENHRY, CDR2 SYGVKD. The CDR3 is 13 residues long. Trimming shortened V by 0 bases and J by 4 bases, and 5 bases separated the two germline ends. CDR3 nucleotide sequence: TGTGCCATCAGTGAGTCCCCCGCAGATACGCAGTATTTT. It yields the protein CAISESPADTQYF.

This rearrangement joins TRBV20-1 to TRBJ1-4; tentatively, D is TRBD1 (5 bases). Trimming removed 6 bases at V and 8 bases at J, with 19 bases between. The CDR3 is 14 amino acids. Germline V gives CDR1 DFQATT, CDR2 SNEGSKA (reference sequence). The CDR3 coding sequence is TGCAGTGCCCTACAGGCGCCGGCTGAGGAAAAACTGTTTTTT. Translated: CSALQAPAEEKLFF.

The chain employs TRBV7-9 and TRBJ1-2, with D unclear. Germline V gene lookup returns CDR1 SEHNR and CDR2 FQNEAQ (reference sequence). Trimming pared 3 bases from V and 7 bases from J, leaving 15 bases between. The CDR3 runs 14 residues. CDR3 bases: TGTGCCAGCAGCTTTACCGGGCTCCGCACTGGCTACACCTTC. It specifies CASSFTGLRTGYTF.

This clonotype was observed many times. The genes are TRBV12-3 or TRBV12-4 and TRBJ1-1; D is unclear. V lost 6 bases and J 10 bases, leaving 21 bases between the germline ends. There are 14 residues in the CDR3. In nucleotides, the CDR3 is TGTGCCAGCAGCCCCGCTTCGAGCCGCGGGGTAGCTTTCTTT. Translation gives CASSPASSRGVAFF.

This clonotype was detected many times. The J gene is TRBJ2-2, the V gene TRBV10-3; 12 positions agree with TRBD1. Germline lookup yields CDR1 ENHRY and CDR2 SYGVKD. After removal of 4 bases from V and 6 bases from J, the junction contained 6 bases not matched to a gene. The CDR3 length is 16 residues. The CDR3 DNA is TGTGCCATCAGTGCAGCCGGGACAGGGGGCTCCGGGGAGCTGTTTTTT. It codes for CAISAAGTGGSGELFF.

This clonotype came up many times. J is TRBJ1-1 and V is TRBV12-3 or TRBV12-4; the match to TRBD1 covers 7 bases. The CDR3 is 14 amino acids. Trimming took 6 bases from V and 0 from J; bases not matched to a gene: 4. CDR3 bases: TGTGCCAGCAGCCCAGACAGGGTGAACACTGAAGCTTTCTTT. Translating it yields CASSPDRVNTEAFF.

CDR3 region: CASTLLGILNNEQFF. DNA for the CDR3: TGCGCCAGCACCCTTCTAGGGATTTTGAACAATGAGCAGTTCTTC. V usage is TRBV5-1 and J usage is TRBJ2-1, with D unclear. This CDR3 has 15 amino acids. Germline CDR1 and CDR2: SGHRS and YFSETQ. V was shortened by 6 bases and J by 5 bases, with 18 bases between the two germline ends.

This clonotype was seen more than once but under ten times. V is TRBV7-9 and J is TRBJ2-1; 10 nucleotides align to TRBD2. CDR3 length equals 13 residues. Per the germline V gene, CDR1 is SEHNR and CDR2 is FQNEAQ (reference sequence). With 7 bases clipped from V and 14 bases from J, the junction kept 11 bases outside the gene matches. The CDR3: CASTIGAGGPKFF. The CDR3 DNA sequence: TGTGCCAGCACCATAGGAGCGGGAGGGCCAAAGTTCTTC. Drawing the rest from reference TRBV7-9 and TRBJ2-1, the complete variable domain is DTGVSQNPRHKITKRGQNVTFRCDPISEHNRLYWYRQTLGQGPEFLTYFQNEAQLEKSRLLSDRFSAERPKGSFSTLEIQRTEQGDSAMYLCASTIGAGGPKFFGPGTRLTVL.

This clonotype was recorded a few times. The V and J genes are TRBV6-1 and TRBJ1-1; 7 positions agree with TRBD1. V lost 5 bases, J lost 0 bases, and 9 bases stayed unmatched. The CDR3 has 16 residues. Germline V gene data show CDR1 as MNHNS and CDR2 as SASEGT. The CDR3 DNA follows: TGTGCCAGCAGTCGATCCGGGGGACAGATGAACACTGAAGCTTTCTTT. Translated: CASSRSGGQMNTEAFF.

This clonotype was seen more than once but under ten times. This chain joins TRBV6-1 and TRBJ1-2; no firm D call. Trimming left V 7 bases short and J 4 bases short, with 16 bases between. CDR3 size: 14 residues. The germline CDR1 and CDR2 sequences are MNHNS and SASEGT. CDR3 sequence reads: CASIAAAGGYGYTF. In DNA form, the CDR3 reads TGTGCCAGCATAGCGGCGGCCGGCGGCTATGGCTACACCTTC.

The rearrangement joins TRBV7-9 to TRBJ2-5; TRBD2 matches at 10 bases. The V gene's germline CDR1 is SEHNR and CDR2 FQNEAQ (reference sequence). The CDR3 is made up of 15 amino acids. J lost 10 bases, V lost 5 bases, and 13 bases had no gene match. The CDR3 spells CASSTTSGAKRDQYF. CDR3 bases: TGTGCCAGCAGCACAACTAGCGGGGCCAAGAGGGACCAGTACTTC.

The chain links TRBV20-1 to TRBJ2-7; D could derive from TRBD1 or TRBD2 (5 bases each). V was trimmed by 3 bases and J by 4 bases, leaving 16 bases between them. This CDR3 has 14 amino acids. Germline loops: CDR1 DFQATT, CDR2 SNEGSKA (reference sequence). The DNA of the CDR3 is TGCAGTGCTAGGGGGGATAGCGACAAATACGAGCAGTACTTC. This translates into CSARGDSDKYEQYF.

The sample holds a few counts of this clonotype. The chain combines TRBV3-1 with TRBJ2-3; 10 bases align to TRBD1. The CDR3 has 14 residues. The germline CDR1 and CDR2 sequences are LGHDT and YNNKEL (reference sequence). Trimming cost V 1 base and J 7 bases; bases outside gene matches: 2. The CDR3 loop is CASSQGTGGNTQYF. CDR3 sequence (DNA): TGTGCCAGCAGCCAAGGGACAGGGGGGAATACGCAGTATTTT.

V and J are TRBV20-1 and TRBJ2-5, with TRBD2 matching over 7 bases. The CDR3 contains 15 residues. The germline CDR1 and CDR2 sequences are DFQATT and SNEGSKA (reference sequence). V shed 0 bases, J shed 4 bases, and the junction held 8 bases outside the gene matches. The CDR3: CSARDFSGSTETQYF. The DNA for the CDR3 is TGCAGTGCTAGAGACTTTAGCGGGTCGACAGAGACCCAGTACTTC.

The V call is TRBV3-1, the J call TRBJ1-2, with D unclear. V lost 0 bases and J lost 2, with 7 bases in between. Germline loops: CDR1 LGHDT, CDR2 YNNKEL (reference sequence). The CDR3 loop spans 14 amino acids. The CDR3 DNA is TGTGCCAGCAGCCAAGATTTACGGAACTATGGCTACACCTTC. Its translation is CASSQDLRNYGYTF.

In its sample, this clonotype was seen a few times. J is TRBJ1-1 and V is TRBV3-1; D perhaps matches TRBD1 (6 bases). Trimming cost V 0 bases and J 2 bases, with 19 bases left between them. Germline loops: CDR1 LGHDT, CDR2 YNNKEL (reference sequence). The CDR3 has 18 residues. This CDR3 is CASSQDLPGGGPNTEAFF. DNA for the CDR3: TGTGCCAGCAGCCAAGACCTTCCTGGGGGCGGGCCTAACACTGAAGCTTTCTTT.

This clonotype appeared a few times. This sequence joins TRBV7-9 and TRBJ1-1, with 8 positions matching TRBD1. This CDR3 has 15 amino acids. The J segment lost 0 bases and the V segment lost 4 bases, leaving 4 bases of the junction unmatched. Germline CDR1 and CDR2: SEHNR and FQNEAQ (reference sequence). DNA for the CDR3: TGTGCCAGCAGCTCAACAGGGGGGATGAACACTGAAGCTTTCTTT. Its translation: CASSSTGGMNTEAFF.

CDR3 amino acids: CASSPRTPMNTEAFF. The CDR3 DNA reads as TGTGCCAGCAGCCCGCGGACTCCAATGAACACTGAAGCTTTCTTT. The chain recombines TRBV7-9 with TRBJ1-1; D is unresolved. The CDR3 loop spans 15 amino acids. Trimming pared 5 bases from V and 0 bases from J, leaving 13 bases between. The germline gives CDR1 SEHNR, CDR2 FQNEAQ (reference sequence). The full variable domain, its missing parts supplied by reference TRBV7-9 and TRBJ1-1, is DTGVSQNPRHKITKRGQNVTFRCDPISEHNRLYWYRQTLGQGPEFLTYFQNEAQLEKSRLLSDRFSAERPKGSFSTLEIQRTEQGDSAMYLCASSPRTPMNTEAFFGQGTRLTVV.

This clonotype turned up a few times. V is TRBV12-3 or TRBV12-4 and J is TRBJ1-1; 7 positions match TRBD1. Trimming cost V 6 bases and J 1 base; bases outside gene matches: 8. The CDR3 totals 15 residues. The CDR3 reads CASRPQGGGNTEAFF. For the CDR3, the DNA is TGTGCCAGCAGGCCCCAGGGGGGGGGGAACACTGAAGCTTTCTTT.

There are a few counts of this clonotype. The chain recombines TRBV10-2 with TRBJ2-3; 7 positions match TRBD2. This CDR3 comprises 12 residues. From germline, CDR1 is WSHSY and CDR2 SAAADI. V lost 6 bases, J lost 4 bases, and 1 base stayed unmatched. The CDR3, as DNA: TGCGCCAGCAGGGGGGGGGCAGATACGCAGTATTTT. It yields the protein CASRGGADTQYF.

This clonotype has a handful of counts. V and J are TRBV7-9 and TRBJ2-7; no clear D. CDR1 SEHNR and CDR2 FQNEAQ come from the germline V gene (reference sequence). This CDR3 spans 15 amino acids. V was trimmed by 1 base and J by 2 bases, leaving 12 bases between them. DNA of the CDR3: TGTGCCAGCAGCTTAGAGAGAGCGAGCCCCTACGAGCAGTACTTC. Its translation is CASSLERASPYEQYF. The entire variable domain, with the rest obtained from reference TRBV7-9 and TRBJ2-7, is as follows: DTGVSQNPRHKITKRGQNVTFRCDPISEHNRLYWYRQTLGQGPEFLTYFQNEAQLEKSRLLSDRFSAERPKGSFSTLEIQRTEQGDSAMYLCASSLERASPYEQYFGPGTRLTVT.

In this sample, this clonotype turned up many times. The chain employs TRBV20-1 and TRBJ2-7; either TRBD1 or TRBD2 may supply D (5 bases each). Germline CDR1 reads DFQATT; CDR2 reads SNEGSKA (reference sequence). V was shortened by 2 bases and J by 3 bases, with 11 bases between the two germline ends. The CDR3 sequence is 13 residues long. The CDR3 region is CSARPGPIYEQYF. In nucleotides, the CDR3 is TGCAGTGCTAGACCGGGACCGATCTACGAGCAGTACTTC.

CDR3 in amino acids: CASSPSGRADNEQFF. The CDR3 DNA sequence: TGTGCCAGCAGCCCTAGCGGGAGGGCCGACAATGAGCAGTTCTTC. The chain joins TRBV7-8 to TRBJ2-1; TRBD2 matches 12 bases. Losses at the gene ends were 5 bases for V and 5 bases for J; bases not matched to a gene: 4. The CDR3 sequence is 15 residues long. Germline lookup yields CDR1 SGHVS and CDR2 FQNEAQ.

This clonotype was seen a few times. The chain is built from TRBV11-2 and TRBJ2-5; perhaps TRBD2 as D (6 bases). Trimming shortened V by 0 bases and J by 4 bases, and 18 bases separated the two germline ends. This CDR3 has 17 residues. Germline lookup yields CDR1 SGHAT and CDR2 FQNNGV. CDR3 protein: CASSLDGSGHLGETQYF. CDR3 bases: TGTGCCAGCAGCTTAGATGGTAGCGGACATTTGGGAGAGACCCAGTACTTC.